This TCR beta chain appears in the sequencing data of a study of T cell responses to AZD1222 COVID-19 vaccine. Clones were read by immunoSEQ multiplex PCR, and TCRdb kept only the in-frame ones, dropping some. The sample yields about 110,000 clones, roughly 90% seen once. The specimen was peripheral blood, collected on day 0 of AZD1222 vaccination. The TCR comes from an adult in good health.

CDR3 DNA sequence: TGTGCCATCAGTGAGTCAGACAGACGATATGGCTACACCTTC. The encoded protein is CAISESDRRYGYTF. The chain recombines TRBV10-3 with TRBJ1-2; tentatively, D is TRBD1 (5 bases). Trimming stripped 0 bases from V and 5 bases from J, with 10 bases between. Germline loops: CDR1 ENHRY, CDR2 SYGVKD. This CDR3 comprises 14 residues.